Given below is one TCR beta chain in context. There is no known antigen for this receptor. Base qualities are not provided; no much larger clone lies one nucleotide away. This entry comes from a study of OX40 agonist ivuxolimab in advanced cancers. With respect to the entire study: The costimulatory receptor OX40 (CD134) was targeted by ivuxolimab, a fully human IgG2 agonistic monoclonal antibody. Intravenous ivuxolimab was administered to patients every 2 weeks at six dose levels: 0.01, 0.1, 0.3, 1.5, 3 and 10 mg/kg. Of the approximately 50 dose-escalation patients, hepatocellular carcinoma was present in about 20, melanoma in approximately 15, renal cell carcinoma in 9 and head and neck cancer in 9. A male proportion of roughly 80% and a mean age of around 60 years, ranging from 23 to 79, were recorded for the dose-escalation cohort. Prior anti-PD-1, anti-PD-L1 or anti-CTLA-4 therapy was permitted, and 40% of dose-escalation patients had received checkpoint inhibitors. Partial responses occurred in three dose-escalation patients, of whom one had hepatocellular carcinoma and two had cutaneous melanoma. The purpose of peripheral TCRbeta sequencing was to test whether ivuxolimab changed TCR sequence diversity and led to clonal T-cell expansion. The paper describes the monotherapy dose-escalation part (N of about 52 patients) of the phase I trial of ivuxolimab. Results and caveats for the whole study, not just this receptor: On average, CD8+ T cells showed more expanded clones than CD4+ T cells after ivuxolimab. In the 0.1-3.0 mg/kg groups, partial responders were among the patients with the lowest normalized peripheral clonal expansion, particularly in CD8+ T cells. Clonal expansion of both CD4+ and CD8+ blood T cells was observed from baseline to week 6 at doses 0.1 to 3.0 mg/kg. Antigen specificity was not determined for the clonally expanded peripheral T cells. Low levels of normalized T-cell clonal expansion were also seen in some patients who did not respond.

To sequence the TCRbeta CDR3 region, genomic DNA was isolated from the sorted cells. The immunoSEQ Assay was used to sequence the TCRbeta CDR3 regions. TCRdb took this table from immuneACCESS and kept in-frame rearrangements with V and J called. Such tables lack part of the clones; where checked against another copy, unresolved V genes explain under half of the gap, and the rest is unexplained. Present in this sample are 17,000 or so clones, roughly 78% of which were seen just once. 20% to 30% of the sample lies in the top ten. The trial excluded patients who had a history of autoimmune disease or who were on systemic immunosuppression. Peripheral blood for TCR sequencing was collected from all dose cohorts at baseline, on cycle 4 day 1, and on cycle 7 day 1. Samples came from an open-label, multicenter, first-in-human phase I dose-escalation trial of ivuxolimab. Adults with locally advanced or metastatic head and neck squamous cell, hepatocellular, melanoma or renal cell carcinoma were enrolled in the trial. Before TCR sequencing, CD4+ T cells and CD8+ T cells were sorted from peripheral blood as separate populations.

The CDR3 starts with the cysteine, ends with the phenylalanine, and has 15 residues. Only CDR3 DNA is held: 45 bases, read in frame from base 1. V lost 0 bases and J lost 4 bases; the stretch between them is 10 bases long. The germline V gene encodes CDR1 LNHNV and CDR2 YYDKDF (reference sequence). The sequence derives from an adult with an advanced solid tumor such as melanoma, head and neck, liver or kidney cancer. Here the sequenced sample was CD4+ or CD8+ T cells sorted from blood, taken in a trial of the OX40 agonist ivuxolimab. The rearrangement combines TRBV15 with TRBJ1-5, with the D gene not clear enough to name. The base sequence is TGTGCCACCAGCAGAGATGATTCGGCTAATCAGCCCCAGCATTTT. This translates into CATSRDDSANQPQHF.